This T cell receptor beta chain was retrieved from a study of blood T cell repertoires in COVID-19. Study details: Collection of acute and convalescent COVID-19 samples took place in the United States, Italy and Spain. T cells, B-cell-depleted T cells, or PBMCs provided the cDNA or gDNA that served as material.

The authors' processing: How many nucleated cells were present was estimated from reference gene primer amplification. The table came from immunoSEQ multiplex PCR; TCRdb's copy has only in-frame clones and leaves some out. D and trimming come from the DNA, and the V and J calls and clone size come from that table. The sample consists of around 86,000 clones, around nine tenths of them appearing once. The CDR3 extends over 17 amino acids. Losses at the gene ends were 3 bases for V and 5 bases for J; bases not matched to a gene: 6. Per germline, CDR1 LNHDA and CDR2 SQIVND (reference sequence). What was sequenced was peripheral blood. This chain uses TRBV19 with TRBJ2-5, with 16 bases aligning to TRBD2. The receptor was derived from a woman older than 75 with acute or convalescent COVID-19. Here the CDR3 reads CASSISGLAGGPETQYF. For the CDR3, the DNA is TGTGCCAGTAGTATCTCGGGACTAGCGGGGGGGCCGGAGACCCAGTACTTC.